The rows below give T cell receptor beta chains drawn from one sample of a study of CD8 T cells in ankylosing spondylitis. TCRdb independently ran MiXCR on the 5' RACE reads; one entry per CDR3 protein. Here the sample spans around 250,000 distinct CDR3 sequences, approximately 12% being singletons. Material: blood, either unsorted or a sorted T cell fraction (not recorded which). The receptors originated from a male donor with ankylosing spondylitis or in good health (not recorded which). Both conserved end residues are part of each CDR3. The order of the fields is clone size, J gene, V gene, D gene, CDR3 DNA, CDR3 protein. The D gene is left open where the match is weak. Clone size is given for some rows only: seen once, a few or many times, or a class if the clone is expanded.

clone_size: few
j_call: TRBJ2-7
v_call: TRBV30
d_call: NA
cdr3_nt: TGTGCCTGGAGTACCGGGGCAGGTTTTGACGAGCAGTACTTC
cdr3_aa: CAWSTGAGFDEQYF

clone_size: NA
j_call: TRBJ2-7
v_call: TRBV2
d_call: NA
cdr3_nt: TGTGCCGGCTCTCGGAGGTGGAACGAGCAGTACTTC
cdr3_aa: CAGSRRWNEQYF

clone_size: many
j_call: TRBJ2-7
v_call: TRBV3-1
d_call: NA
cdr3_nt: TGTGCCAGCAGCCAACCTCTCCAAACCACCTACGAGCAGTACTTC
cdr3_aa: CASSQPLQTTYEQYF

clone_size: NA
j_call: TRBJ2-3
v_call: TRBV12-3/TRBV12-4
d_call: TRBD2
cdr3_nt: TGTGCCAGCAGCCGCCTTGGACTAGCGGGGGGGCCAGGAGCAGATACGCAGTATTTT
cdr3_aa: CASSRLGLAGGPGADTQYF

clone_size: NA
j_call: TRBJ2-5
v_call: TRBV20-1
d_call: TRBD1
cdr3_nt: TGCAGTGCTAAATATAATCCAGGGGGCGCTGAGACCCAGTACTTC
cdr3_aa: CSAKYNPGGAETQYF

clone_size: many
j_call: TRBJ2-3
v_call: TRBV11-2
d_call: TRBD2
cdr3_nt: TGTGCCAGCAGTACCTTGGCGGGAGCCCGACAGAGCACAGATACGCAGTATTTT
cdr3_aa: CASSTLAGARQSTDTQYF

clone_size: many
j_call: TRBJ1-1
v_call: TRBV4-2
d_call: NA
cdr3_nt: TGTGCCAGCAGCCAAGTTAAGAACACTGAAGCTTTCTTT
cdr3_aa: CASSQVKNTEAFF

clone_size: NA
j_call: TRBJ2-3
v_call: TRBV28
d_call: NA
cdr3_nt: TGTGCCAGCAGTTTCCCCCAAGACGCCGGGTCCTTCTTCACAGATACGCAGTATTTT
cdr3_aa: CASSFPQDAGSFFTDTQYF

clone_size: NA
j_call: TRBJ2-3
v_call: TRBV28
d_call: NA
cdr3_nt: TGTGCCAGCAGTTTGTTCGATTCAGGTGGACAGACGCAGTATTTT
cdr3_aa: CASSLFDSGGQTQYF

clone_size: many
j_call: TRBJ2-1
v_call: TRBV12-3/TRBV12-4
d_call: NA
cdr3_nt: TGTGCCAGCAGCGGAGTCAATGAGCAGTTCTTC
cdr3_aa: CASSGVNEQFF

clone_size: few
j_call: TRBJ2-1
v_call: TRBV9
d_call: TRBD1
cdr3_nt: TGTGCCAGCAGCGCCCGGGGCCTCAGGGGGAATGAGCAGTTCTTC
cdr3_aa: CASSARGLRGNEQFF

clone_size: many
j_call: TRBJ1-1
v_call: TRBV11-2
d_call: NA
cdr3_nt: TGTGCCAGCAGTCCAAATCCCATGAACACTGAAGCTTTCTTT
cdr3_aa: CASSPNPMNTEAFF

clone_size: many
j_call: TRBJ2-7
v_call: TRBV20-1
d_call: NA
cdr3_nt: TGCAGTGCTAGAGACCTCGAGGGTTACGAGCAGTACTTC
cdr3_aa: CSARDLEGYEQYF

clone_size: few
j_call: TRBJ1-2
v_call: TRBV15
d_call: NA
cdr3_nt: TGTGCCACCAGCTCCCTCGGGACACAACCTAATGGCTACACCTTC
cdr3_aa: CATSSLGTQPNGYTF

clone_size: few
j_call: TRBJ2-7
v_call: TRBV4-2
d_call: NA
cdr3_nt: TGTGCCAGCAGCCAAATATCTAGGAACGAGCAGTACTTC
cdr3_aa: CASSQISRNEQYF

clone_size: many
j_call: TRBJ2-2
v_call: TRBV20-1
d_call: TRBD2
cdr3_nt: TGCAGTGCTAGAGATTCGGCTAGCGGGGGGACCGGGGAGCTGTTTTTT
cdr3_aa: CSARDSASGGTGELFF

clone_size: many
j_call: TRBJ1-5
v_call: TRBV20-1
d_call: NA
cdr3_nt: TGCAGTGCTACCAGACCCCGGACAGACAATCAGCCCCAGCATTTT
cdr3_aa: CSATRPRTDNQPQHF

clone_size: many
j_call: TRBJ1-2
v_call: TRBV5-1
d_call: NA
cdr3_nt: TGCGCCAGCAGCTTGTATGACCCTACAACAAACGGAGGCTACACCTTC
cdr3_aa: CASSLYDPTTNGGYTF

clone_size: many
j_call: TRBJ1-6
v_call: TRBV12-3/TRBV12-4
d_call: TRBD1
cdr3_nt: TGTGCCAGCAGTTACGGGACAGGGCGATATTCACCCCTCCACTTT
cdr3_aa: CASSYGTGRYSPLHF

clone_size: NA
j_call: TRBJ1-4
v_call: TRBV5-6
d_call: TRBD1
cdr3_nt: TGTGCCAGCAGCTCGACAGGGAGGATTCATGAAAAACTGTTTTTT
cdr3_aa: CASSSTGRIHEKLFF

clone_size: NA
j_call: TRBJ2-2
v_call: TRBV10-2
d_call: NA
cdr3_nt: TGCGCCAGCAAGGGGAAAGAGAACACCGGGGAGCTGTTTTTT
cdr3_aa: CASKGKENTGELFF

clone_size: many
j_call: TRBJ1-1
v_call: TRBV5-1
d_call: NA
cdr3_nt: TGCGCCAGCAAGGTGTTCATGAACACTGAAGCTTTCTTT
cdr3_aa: CASKVFMNTEAFF

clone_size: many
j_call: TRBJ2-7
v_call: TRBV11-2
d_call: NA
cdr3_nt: TGTGCCAGCATCCCACGGGGGCAGGGAAAATCTCCTGAGCAGTACTTC
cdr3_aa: CASIPRGQGKSPEQYF

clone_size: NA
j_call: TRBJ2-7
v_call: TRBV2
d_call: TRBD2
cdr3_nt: TGTGCCAGCAGGGGGACTAGCGGGAGTAACGAGCAGTACTTC
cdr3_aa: CASRGTSGSNEQYF

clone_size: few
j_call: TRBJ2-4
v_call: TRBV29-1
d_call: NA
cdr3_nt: TGCAGCGTTGAAGGGGTGAGCCTAGCCAAAAACATTCAGTACTTC
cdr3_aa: CSVEGVSLAKNIQYF

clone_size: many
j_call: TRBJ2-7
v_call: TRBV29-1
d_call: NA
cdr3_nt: TGCAGCGTTGCGTCAGGGACTTTTAGCTACGAGCAGTACTTC
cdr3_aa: CSVASGTFSYEQYF

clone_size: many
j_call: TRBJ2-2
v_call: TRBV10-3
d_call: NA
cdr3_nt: TGTGCCATCAGTGACTTTGAGGAAAGGGGGTACACCGGGGAGCTGTTTTTT
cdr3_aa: CAISDFEERGYTGELFF

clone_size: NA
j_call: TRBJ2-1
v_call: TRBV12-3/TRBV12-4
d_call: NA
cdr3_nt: TGTGCCAGCACGGGGGGCGGGAGTGACAATGAGCAGTTCTTC
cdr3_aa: CASTGGGSDNEQFF

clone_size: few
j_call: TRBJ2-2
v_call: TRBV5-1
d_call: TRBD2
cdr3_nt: TGCGCCAGCAGCCGGACTAGCGGGGGAACCGGGGAGCTGTTTTTT
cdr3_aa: CASSRTSGGTGELFF

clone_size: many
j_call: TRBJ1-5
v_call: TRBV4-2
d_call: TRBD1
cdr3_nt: TGTGCCAGCAGCCAAGGGGTACAGGGGGGCAATCAGCCCCAGCATTTT
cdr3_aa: CASSQGVQGGNQPQHF

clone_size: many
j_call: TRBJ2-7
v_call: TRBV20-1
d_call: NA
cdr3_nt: TGCAGTGCTACTGTCGGTGTCGAGCAGTACTTC
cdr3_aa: CSATVGVEQYF

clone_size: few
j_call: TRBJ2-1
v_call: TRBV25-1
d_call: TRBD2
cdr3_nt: TGTGCCAGCAGTGAACCCCTAGCGGGGGATTACAATGAGCAGTTCTTC
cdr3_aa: CASSEPLAGDYNEQFF

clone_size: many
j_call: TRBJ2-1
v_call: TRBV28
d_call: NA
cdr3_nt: TGTGCCAGCAATCTCGAAGGGGCAGATGAGCAGTTCTTC
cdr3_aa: CASNLEGADEQFF

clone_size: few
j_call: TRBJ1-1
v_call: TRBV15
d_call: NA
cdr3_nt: TGTGCCACCAGCAGAGAAAAAGGAGGAGCTTTCTTT
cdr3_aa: CATSREKGGAFF

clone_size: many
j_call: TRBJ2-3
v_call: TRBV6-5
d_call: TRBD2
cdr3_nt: TGTGCCAGCAGTTACTCAACTAGCGGGGAGGCAGATACGCAGTATTTT
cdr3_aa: CASSYSTSGEADTQYF

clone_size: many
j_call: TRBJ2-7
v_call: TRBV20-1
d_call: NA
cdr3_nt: TGCAGTGCTAGAGATGGGCAGGGTGATCCCTACGAGCAGTACTTC
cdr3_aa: CSARDGQGDPYEQYF

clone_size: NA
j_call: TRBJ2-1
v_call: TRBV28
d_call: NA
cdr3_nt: TGTGTCAGCCGCAGAGGAGTTTTCTACAATGAGCAGTTCTTC
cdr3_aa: CVSRRGVFYNEQFF

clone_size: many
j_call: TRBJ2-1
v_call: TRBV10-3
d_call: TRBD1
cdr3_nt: TGTGCCATCAGTGAGCAGGACAGGTCCTACAATGAGCAGTTCTTC
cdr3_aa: CAISEQDRSYNEQFF

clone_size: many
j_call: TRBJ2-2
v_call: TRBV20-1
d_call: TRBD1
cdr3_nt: TGCAGTGCGTTATATCTACAGGGGGAAACCGGGGAGCTGTTTTTT
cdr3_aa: CSALYLQGETGELFF